This T cell receptor beta chain was captured in a study of cytomegalovirus exposure and HLA in healthy donors. Study findings and constraints: Rates of TCR association differed by HLA locus in a later analysis, with DRB1 highest and HLA-C lowest. The authors listed 150 to 200 TCR beta chains as cytomegalovirus-associated.

Germline assignment: CDR1 SGHRS and CDR2 YFSETQ. The length of the CDR3 is 14 residues. The junction had 2 bases not matched to a gene; V was cut back by 0 bases and J by 4 bases. It was with 60 Vbeta and 13 Jbeta primers that the PCR ran. Clones were sequenced by immunoSEQ multiplex PCR, and TCRdb holds only the in-frame ones, with some missing. The sample has 150,000 to 200,000 clones, 75% to 85% seen once. Note on this clone: Its antigen is as yet unknown.

The sequenced material came from PBMCs. The chain recombines TRBV5-1 with TRBJ2-7; 9 bases match TRBD2. The receptor was isolated from a man in his fifties in good health and CMV-seropositive. The CDR3, as DNA: TGCGCCAGCAGCTTGGCTAGCGGGGATTACGAGCAGTACTTC. The encoded protein is CASSLASGDYEQYF.